Many counts were recorded for the clone carrying this TCR beta chain. Its antigen is currently unknown. Profiling that covered TCR beta VDJ and CDR3 relied on genomic DNA as its template. Using its own MiXCR run on the reads, TCRdb lists one record per CDR3 protein. The sample has some 130,000 distinct CDR3 sequences; less than 45% are singletons. CDR1 SNHLY and CDR2 FYNNEI come from the germline V gene. The V segment lost 10 bases and the J segment 1 base; nucleotides outside the gene matches: 3. The length of the CDR3 is 13 residues. The source of the sample is a study of CD8+CD57+ T cells in acquired aplastic anemia. For the study at large: Isolated CD4+ and CD8+ cells, once sorted, yielded DNA averaging around 2.9 ug. In CD4+ cells, healthy donors produced an average of approximately 9.9 million reads.

Overall study results and limits: Between the patient and control groups, CD8+ Simpson's diversity did not differ significantly.

Sequences were obtained from sorted CD4+, CD8+, or CD8+CD57+ T cells (not recorded which) from PBMCs. The sequence came from a human donor in good health, serving as a control. The chain carries TRBV2 and TRBJ2-1; TRBD1 agrees at 8 bases. The CDR3 protein is CATGQGSYNEQFF. DNA for the CDR3: TGTGCCACCGGACAGGGTTCCTACAATGAGCAGTTCTTC.